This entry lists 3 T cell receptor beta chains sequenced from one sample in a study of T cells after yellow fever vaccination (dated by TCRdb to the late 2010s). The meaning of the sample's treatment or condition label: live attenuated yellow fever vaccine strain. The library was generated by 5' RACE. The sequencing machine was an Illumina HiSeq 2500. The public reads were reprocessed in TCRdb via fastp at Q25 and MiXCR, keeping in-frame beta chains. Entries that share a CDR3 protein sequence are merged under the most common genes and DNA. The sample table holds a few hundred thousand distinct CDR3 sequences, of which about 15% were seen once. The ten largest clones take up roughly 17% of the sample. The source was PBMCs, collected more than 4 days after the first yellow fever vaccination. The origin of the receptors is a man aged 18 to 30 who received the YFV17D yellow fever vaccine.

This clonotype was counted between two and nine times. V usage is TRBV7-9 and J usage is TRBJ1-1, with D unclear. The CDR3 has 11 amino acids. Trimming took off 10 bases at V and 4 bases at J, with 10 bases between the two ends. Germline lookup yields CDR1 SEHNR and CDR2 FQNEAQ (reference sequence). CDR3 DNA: TGTGCCACCTTGCCCGGCACTGAAGCTTTCTTT. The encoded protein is CATLPGTEAFF.

The CDR3 reads CATQLGGAYNEQFF. The CDR3 DNA sequence: TGTGCCACCCAATTAGGGGGGGCCTACAATGAGCAGTTCTTC. The chain employs TRBV11-2 and TRBJ2-1; tentative D call: TRBD2 (7 bases). V was cut by 10 bases and J by 2 bases, with 15 bases left in between. The CDR3 is 14 residues long. CDR1 and CDR2 (germline): SGHAT, FQNNGV.

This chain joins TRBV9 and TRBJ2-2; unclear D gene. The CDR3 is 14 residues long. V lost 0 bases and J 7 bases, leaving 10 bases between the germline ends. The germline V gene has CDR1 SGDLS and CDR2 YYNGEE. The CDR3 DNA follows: TGTGCCAGCAGCGTAGTAGGTGGGGTCGGGGAGCTGTTTTTT. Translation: CASSVVGGVGELFF.